The present T cell receptor (beta chain) was sequenced within a study of blood T cells in healthy people across ages. Overall study findings and caveats: Per million T cells, the diversity of TCR beta decreased roughly linearly as age advanced. Across samples, TCR beta diversity tracked strongly with naive T cell percentage.

A second PCR, run for about 7 to 11 cycles, used a sample-barcoded 5' primer plus a J-beta primer mix. From the 5' RACE reads, TCRdb called clonotypes with MiXCR, one entry per CDR3 protein. The data hold over a million distinct CDR3 sequences, with around 45% observed a single time. The CDR3 is 15 amino acids. CDR1 and CDR2 (germline): MDHEN, SYDVKM. Deletions cut 1 base from V and 5 bases from J, with 12 bases between. Points on this clonotype: Its antigen is as yet unknown.

Isolation yielded PBMCs, at least 6.5 million per sample, in every case. Per sample, extraction of total RNA gave at least 6 micrograms in every case. This sequence joins TRBV28 and TRBJ2-1, with D possibly matching TRBD2 (6 bases). The receptor was isolated from an older woman in good health. Sequencing input: blood. The DNA of the CDR3 is TGTGCCAGCAGTTTATTCGGGAGAGGGGACAATGAGCAGTTCTTC. Its translation: CASSLFGRGDNEQFF.